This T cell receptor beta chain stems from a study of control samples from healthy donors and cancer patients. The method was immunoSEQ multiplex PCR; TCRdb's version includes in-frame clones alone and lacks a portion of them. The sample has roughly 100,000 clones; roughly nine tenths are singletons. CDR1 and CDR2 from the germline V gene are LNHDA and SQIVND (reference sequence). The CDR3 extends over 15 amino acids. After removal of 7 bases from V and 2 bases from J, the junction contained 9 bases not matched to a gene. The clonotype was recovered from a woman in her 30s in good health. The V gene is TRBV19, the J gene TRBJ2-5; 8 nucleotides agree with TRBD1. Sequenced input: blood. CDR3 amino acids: CASKREDRGQETQYF. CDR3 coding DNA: TGTGCCAGTAAGAGAGAAGACAGGGGACAAGAGACCCAGTACTTC.